This is a list of T cell receptor beta chains from one sample in a study of T-cell reconstitution after alpha-beta-depleted transplantation in children. MiXCR was run by TCRdb on the PCR reads, yielding one entry per CDR3 protein. The data show about 400,000 distinct CDR3 sequences, about an eighth seen once. The specimen comprised PBMCs, sampled from the stem cell graft. These receptors were obtained from a human donor who donated a stem cell graft to a child with Fanconi anemia. Both conserved end residues are part of each CDR3. A D gene is named only where the DNA matches it firmly. Clone size appears in some rows only: once, few, many, or a class for an expanded clone.

CDR3nt,CDR3aa,abundance,j_gene,d_gene,v_gene
TGTGCCAGCAGCTATGGAGAAAGCTATGGCTACACCTTC,CASSYGESYGYTF,.,TRBJ1-2,.,TRBV7-6
TGCAGTGGTCCATCCCCAGCGGGGGGGCGGAATGAGCAGTTCTTC,CSGPSPAGGRNEQFF,few,TRBJ2-1,TRBD2,TRBV20-1
.,CASSTSTGRYTEAFF,few,TRBJ1-1,.,TRBV6-5
TGTGCCAGCAGTTACGGGACGGAGCAGTTCTTC,CASSYGTEQFF,.,TRBJ2-1,.,TRBV6-5
TGTGCCAGCAGTTTCGGACAGAACTACGAGCAGTACTTC,CASSFGQNYEQYF,many,TRBJ2-7,.,TRBV12-3/TRBV12-4
TGTGCCAGCAGCTTAGCTCGGAGCGGGGGAACGAACACCGGGGAGCTGTTTTTT,CASSLARSGGTNTGELFF,.,TRBJ2-2,TRBD2,TRBV7-2
TGTGCCATCAGTGAGTCTCCCGGGCGACCCCTCCACTTT,CAISESPGRPLHF,.,TRBJ1-6,.,TRBV10-3
TGCGCCAGCAGCGTTCCGGACAGTAACTACGAGCAGTACTTC,CASSVPDSNYEQYF,.,TRBJ2-7,.,TRBV5-1
TGTGCCAGCAGTTCATGGGCAGGGGATTCGGTAAGGAGACCTAACTATGGCTACACCTTC,CASSSWAGDSVRRPNYGYTF,.,TRBJ1-2,.,TRBV27
TGTGCCAGCAGAGATGGGATTAGTGCCCTCTACGAGCAGTACTTC,CASRDGISALYEQYF,.,TRBJ2-7,.,TRBV6-1
TGTGCCAGCAGTTGGGGGACAGGGGGTTATGGCTACACCTTC,CASSWGTGGYGYTF,many,TRBJ1-2,TRBD1,TRBV12-3/TRBV12-4
TGCAGCGTGAGGGTGAGAGATACGCAGTATTTT,CSVRVRDTQYF,.,TRBJ2-3,.,TRBV29-1
TGCGCCAGCAGCACTGACCAAGAGACCCAGTACTTC,CASSTDQETQYF,.,TRBJ2-5,.,TRBV5-1
TGTGCCAGCAGTTCCTGGACAGGGGGCGACGGGAGCTATGGCTACACCTTC,CASSSWTGGDGSYGYTF,.,TRBJ1-2,TRBD1,TRBV6-5
TGTGCCAGCAGTTTTGCAGGGCCCGACACTGAAGCTTTCTTT,CASSFAGPDTEAFF,many,TRBJ1-1,.,TRBV12-3/TRBV12-4
TGCGCCAGCAGCCAAGAGACAGGGGGTGGGTACGAGCAGTACTTC,CASSQETGGGYEQYF,.,TRBJ2-7,TRBD1,TRBV4-3
TGTGCCAGCCGGGACAGTTATAGCAATCAGCCCCGGCATTTT,CASRDSYSNQPRHF,.,TRBJ1-5,TRBD1,TRBV2
TGTGCCAGCAGCTTGGGACCGCTGGGAAACACCATATATTTT,CASSLGPLGNTIYF,few,TRBJ1-3,.,TRBV5-4
TGTGCCAGCAGCGTAGTTAGCGGGGGGGCCGAAGATACGCAGTATTTT,CASSVVSGGAEDTQYF,many,TRBJ2-3,TRBD2,TRBV9
TGTGCCATCAGTGAGGACGTCTTGGGCTACACCTTC,CAISEDVLGYTF,many,TRBJ1-2,.,TRBV10-3
TGCAGCGTTGAAGCGGGACAGGTTTTCAATGAGCAGTTCTTC,CSVEAGQVFNEQFF,.,TRBJ2-1,TRBD1,TRBV29-1
TGCGCCAGCAGCTCCTCACAGGGGAACACTGAAGCTTTCTTT,CASSSSQGNTEAFF,few,TRBJ1-1,.,TRBV5-1
TGCAGTGCTTACACAGGGGTCTCCTACAATGAGCAGTTCTTC,CSAYTGVSYNEQFF,.,TRBJ2-1,TRBD1,TRBV20-1
TGTGCCAGCAGTTTCTACAGGGGCTATAACACCTTC,CASSFYRGYNTF,few,TRBJ1-2,TRBD1,TRBV6-2/TRBV6-3
TGCAGTGCTGCCCCGGGAGCCTATAATGAAAAACTGTTTTTT,CSAAPGAYNEKLFF,many,TRBJ1-4,.,TRBV20-1
TGTGCCAGCAGCTCGCCGGGACAGCTGAACACTGAAGCTTTCTTT,CASSSPGQLNTEAFF,many,TRBJ1-1,TRBD1,TRBV5-6
TGTGCCAGCAAGAGACTCCCGGGACAAAGAAACACTGAAGCTTTCTTT,CASKRLPGQRNTEAFF,.,TRBJ1-1,.,TRBV6-1
TGTGCCACCAGTGACCAGACTAGCAACACCGGGGAGCTGTTTTTT,CATSDQTSNTGELFF,.,TRBJ2-2,TRBD2,TRBV24-1
TGTGCCAGCAGCCAAGATAGACTAGCCGACAATGAGCAGTTCTTC,CASSQDRLADNEQFF,.,TRBJ2-1,TRBD2,TRBV4-2
TGCAGTGCCCATCGGCTAGCGGGGACCCAAGAGACCCAGTACTTC,CSAHRLAGTQETQYF,.,TRBJ2-5,TRBD2,TRBV20-1
TGCGCCAGCAGCCCGGGACAGATCTACAATGAGCAGTTCTTC,CASSPGQIYNEQFF,.,TRBJ2-1,TRBD1,TRBV5-1
TGCGCCAGCAAAGCGGGGGAGAACACTGAAGCTTTCTTT,CASKAGENTEAFF,.,TRBJ1-1,.,TRBV5-1
TGTGCCACCAGTGAGCGGAGCACAGATACGCAGTATTTT,CATSERSTDTQYF,many,TRBJ2-3,.,TRBV24-1
TGTGCCAGCAGTTACAGGGGTACACAAGAGACCCAGTACTTC,CASSYRGTQETQYF,few,TRBJ2-5,TRBD1,TRBV12-3/TRBV12-4
TGTGCCATCAGTCGGGACAGTGAAGCTTTCTTT,CAISRDSEAFF,many,TRBJ1-1,TRBD1,TRBV10-3
TGCAGTGCTAGAAGGGAGGGGGCGAACACTGAAGCTTTCTTT,CSARREGANTEAFF,many,TRBJ1-1,TRBD1,TRBV20-1
TGCGCCAGCAGCTTGGCCGGGACTATAAAAGAGACCCAGTACTTC,CASSLAGTIKETQYF,.,TRBJ2-5,TRBD2,TRBV5-1
TGCTGTGCTAGAGGGGGGTCAGGGCTCACTAACTATGGCTACACCTTC,CCARGGSGLTNYGYTF,.,TRBJ1-2,.,TRBV20-1
TGTGCCAGCAGCTTGGCGGCAACAGGGTGGGCCGGGGAGCTGTTTTTT,CASSLAATGWAGELFF,few,TRBJ2-2,.,TRBV5-6
TGTGCCAGCAATAGGGGTCCCGCTAATTCACCCCTCCACTTT,CASNRGPANSPLHF,.,TRBJ1-6,.,TRBV7-2